This TCR beta chain was identified during a study of cytomegalovirus exposure and HLA in healthy donors. The junction had 7 bases not matched to a gene; V was cut back by 0 bases and J by 12 bases. This CDR3 comprises 13 residues. Germline V gives CDR1 SGHRS, CDR2 YFSETQ. Use of 60 Vbeta and 13 Jbeta primers characterized the PCR. Clones were read by immunoSEQ multiplex PCR, and TCRdb kept only the in-frame ones, dropping some. The sample has roughly 30,000 clones. Specimen: PBMCs. This chain links TRBV5-1 with TRBJ2-7, with TRBD1 matching over 9 bases. The receptor was derived from a woman between 40 and 55 years old in good health and CMV-seropositive. The CDR3 reads CASSLASLDRGYF. The CDR3 nucleotides are TGCGCCAGCAGCTTGGCCTCCCTGGACAGGGGGTACTTC.